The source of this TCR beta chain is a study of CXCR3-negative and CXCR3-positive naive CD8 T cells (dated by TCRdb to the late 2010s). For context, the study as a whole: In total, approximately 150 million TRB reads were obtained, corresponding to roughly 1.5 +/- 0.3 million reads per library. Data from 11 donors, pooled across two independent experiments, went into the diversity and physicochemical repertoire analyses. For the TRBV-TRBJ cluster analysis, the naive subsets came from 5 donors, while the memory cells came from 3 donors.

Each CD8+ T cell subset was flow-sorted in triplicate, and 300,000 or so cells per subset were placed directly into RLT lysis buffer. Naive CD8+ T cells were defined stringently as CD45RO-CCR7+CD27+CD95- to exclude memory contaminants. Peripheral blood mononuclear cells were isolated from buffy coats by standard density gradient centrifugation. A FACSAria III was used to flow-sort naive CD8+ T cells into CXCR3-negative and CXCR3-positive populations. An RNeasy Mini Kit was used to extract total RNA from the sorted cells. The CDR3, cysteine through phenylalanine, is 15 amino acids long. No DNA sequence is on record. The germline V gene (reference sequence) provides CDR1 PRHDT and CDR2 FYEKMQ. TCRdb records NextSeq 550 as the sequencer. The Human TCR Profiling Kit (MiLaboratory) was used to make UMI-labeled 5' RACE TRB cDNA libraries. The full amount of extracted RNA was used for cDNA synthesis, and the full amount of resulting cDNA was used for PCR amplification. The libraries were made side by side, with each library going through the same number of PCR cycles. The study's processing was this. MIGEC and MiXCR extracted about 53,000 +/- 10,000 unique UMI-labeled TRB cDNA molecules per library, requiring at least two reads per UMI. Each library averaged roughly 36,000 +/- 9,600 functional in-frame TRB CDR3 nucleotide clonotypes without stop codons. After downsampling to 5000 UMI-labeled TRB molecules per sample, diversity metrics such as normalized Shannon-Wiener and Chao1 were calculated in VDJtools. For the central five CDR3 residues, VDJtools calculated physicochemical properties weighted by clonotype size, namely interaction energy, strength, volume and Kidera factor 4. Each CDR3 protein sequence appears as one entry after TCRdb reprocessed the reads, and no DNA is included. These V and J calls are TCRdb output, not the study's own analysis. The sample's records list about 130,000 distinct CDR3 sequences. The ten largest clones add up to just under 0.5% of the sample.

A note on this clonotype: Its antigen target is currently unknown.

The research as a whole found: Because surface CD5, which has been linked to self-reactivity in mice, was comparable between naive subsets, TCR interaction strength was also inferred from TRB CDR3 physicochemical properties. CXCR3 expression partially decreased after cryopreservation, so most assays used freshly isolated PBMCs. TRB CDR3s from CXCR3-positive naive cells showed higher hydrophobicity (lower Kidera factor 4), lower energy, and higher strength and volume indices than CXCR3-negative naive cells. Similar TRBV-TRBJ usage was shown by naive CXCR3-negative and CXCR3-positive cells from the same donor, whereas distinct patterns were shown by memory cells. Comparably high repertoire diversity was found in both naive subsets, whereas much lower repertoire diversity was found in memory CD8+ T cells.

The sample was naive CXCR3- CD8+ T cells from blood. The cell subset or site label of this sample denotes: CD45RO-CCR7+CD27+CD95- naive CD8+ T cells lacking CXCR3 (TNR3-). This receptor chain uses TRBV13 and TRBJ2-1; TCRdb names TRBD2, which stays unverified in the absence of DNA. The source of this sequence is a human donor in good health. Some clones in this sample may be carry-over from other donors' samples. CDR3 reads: CASSPWTSGDNEQFF.